This entry lists 10 T cell receptor beta chains sequenced from one sample in a study of blood T cell repertoires in COVID-19. The repertoire was sequenced with immunoSEQ multiplex PCR; TCRdb's copy has only in-frame clones and lacks some. The data show around 350,000 clones, 85% to 90% seen once. Sequences were obtained from peripheral blood. The origin of the receptors is a human donor in a cohort sampled during active COVID-19.

The chain links TRBV6-4 to TRBJ1-1, with a weak D call TRBD1 (6 bases). The V end was cut by 3 bases, the J end by 1 base, with 6 bases between. Germline CDR1 and CDR2: MRHNA and SNTAGT. This CDR3 is built from 13 residues. The CDR3 here is CASSEGQNTEAFF. The CDR3 DNA reads as TGTGCCAGCAGTGAGGGACAGAACACTGAAGCTTTCTTT.

The chain is built from TRBV2 and TRBJ2-3; tentatively, D is TRBD1 (5 bases). The CDR3 covers 14 residues. Germline V gene sequence: CDR1 SNHLY, CDR2 FYNNEI. The germline V and J ends were trimmed by 8 bases and 4 bases, with 16 bases remaining between them. The DNA for the CDR3 is TGTGCCAGCGTGGGGCAGGGTGGCCCAGATACGCAGTATTTT. Protein: CASVGQGGPDTQYF.

The CDR3 is CASSPGGYYEQYF. The CDR3 coding sequence is TGTGCCAGCAGCCCGGGTGGATATTACGAGCAGTACTTC. The J gene is TRBJ2-7, the V gene TRBV5-8; D is ambiguous. Trimming took off 4 bases at V and 4 bases at J, with 12 bases between the two ends. Germline CDR1 and CDR2: SGHTS and YDEGEE. This CDR3 has 13 residues.

The chain uses TRBV4-1 and TRBJ2-7; 11 nucleotides line up with TRBD1. The CDR3 sequence is 15 residues long. The V and J ends lost 7 bases and 6 bases, in that order; junction bases with no gene match: 11. The germline CDR1 and CDR2 sequences are MGHRA and YSYEKL. DNA for the CDR3: TGCGCCAGCACGCCCTTGACCGGGACAGGGGGCGAGCAGTACTTC. As protein: CASTPLTGTGGEQYF.

This clone was seen just once. The chain links TRBV13 to TRBJ2-6; D unresolved. V lost 0 bases, J lost 5 bases, and 5 bases lay in between. The germline V gene encodes CDR1 PRHDT and CDR2 FYEKMQ (reference sequence). The CDR3 is 14 residues long. CDR3 sequence: CASSLGRRANVLTF. Written as DNA, the CDR3 is TGTGCCAGCAGCTTAGGGAGGAGGGCCAACGTCCTGACTTTC.

This clone was counted a few times. V and J are TRBV7-8 and TRBJ2-7; 12 bases map to TRBD2. J gave up 5 bases and V 5 bases, and 7 bases lay outside the gene matches. CDR1 SGHVS and CDR2 FQNEAQ come from the germline V gene. CDR3 length: 15 residues. CDR3: CASSERLAGEDEQYF. The CDR3 DNA reads as TGTGCCAGCAGCGAAAGACTAGCGGGAGAAGACGAGCAGTACTTC.

This chain joins TRBV2 and TRBJ1-1, with unresolved D. Germline assignment: CDR1 SNHLY and CDR2 FYNNEI. V was clipped by 3 bases and J by 5 bases, with 13 bases between them. The CDR3 is 14 residues long. This CDR3 reads CASSDKALGTEAFF. CDR3 nucleotides: TGTGCCAGCAGTGACAAGGCCCTCGGGACTGAAGCTTTCTTT.

The gene calls are TRBV7-2 and TRBJ2-5, with D unresolved. V lost 5 bases, J lost 1 base, and 8 bases lay in between. Germline assignment: CDR1 SGHTA and CDR2 FQGNSA. CDR3 length equals 13 residues. This CDR3 reads CASSLSVQETQYF. The CDR3, as DNA: TGTGCCAGCAGCCTGTCAGTCCAAGAGACCCAGTACTTC. Drawing the rest from reference TRBV7-2 and TRBJ2-5, the complete variable domain is GAGVSQSPSNKVTEKGKDVELRCDPISGHTALYWYRQSLGQGLEFLIYFQGNSAPDKSGLPSDRFSAERTGGSVSTLTIQRTQQEDSAVYLCASSLSVQETQYFGPGTRLLVL.

The rearrangement uses TRBV5-1 and TRBJ1-1, with 9 bases fitting TRBD1. The CDR3 covers 16 residues. Germline V gene sequence: CDR1 SGHRS, CDR2 YFSETQ. With V trimmed by 3 bases and J by 6 bases, 12 bases remained unmatched. The DNA of the CDR3 is TGCGCCAGCAGCTCCGGAGGGGGGACAGGGAAGTCTGAAGCTTTCTTT. This sequence encodes CASSSGGGTGKSEAFF.

The gene calls are TRBV7-9 and TRBJ1-4; the match to TRBD1 covers 11 bases. The CDR3 length is 18 residues. In germline, CDR1 is SEHNR, CDR2 FQNEAQ (reference sequence). The V gene end was trimmed by 6 bases and the J gene end by 0 bases; junction bases not matched to a gene: 9. Written as DNA, the CDR3 is TGTGCCAGCAGACAGAGGGGACAGGGGGATTCAACTAATGAAAAACTGTTTTTT. Protein product: CASRQRGQGDSTNEKLFF.